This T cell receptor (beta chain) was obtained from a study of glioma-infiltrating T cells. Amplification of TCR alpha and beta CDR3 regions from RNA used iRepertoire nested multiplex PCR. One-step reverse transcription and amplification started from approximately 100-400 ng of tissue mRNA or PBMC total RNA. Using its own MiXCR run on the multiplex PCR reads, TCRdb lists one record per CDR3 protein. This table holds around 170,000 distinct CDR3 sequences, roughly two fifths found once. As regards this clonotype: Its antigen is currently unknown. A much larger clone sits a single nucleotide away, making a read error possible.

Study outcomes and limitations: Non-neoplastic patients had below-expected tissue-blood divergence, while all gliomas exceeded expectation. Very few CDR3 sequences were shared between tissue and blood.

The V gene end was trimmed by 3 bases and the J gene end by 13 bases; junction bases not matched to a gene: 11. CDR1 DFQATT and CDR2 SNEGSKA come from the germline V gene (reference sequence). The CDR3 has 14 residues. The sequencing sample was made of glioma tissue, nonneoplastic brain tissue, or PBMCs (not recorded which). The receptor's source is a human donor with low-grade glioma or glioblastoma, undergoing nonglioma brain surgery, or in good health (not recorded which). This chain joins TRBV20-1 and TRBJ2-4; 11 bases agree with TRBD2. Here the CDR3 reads CSARFLAGGSEQYF. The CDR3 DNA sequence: TGCAGTGCTAGGTTTCTAGCGGGAGGAAGTGAGCAGTACTTC.